The table lists the clone carrying this T cell receptor beta chain with a few counts. Its antigen is still unknown. One end of the junction varies from germline; a read error may be responsible. The PCR used 60 Vbeta and 13 Jbeta primers. The data were produced by immunoSEQ multiplex PCR, yet TCRdb's version contains in-frame clones alone and is incomplete. The sample lists 170,000 or so clones, approximately 79% occurring once. The data are from a study of cytomegalovirus exposure and HLA in healthy donors. Notes on the study in general: In vitro data verified a few CMV-associated chains as specific for CMV antigens. Trimming of TCR beta V- and J-genes showed a link, identified in a later analysis, to a missense DCLRE1C variant. Reportedly, TCR beta sequences accurately predicted HLA-A and HLA-B alleles in most subjects.

Germline CDR1 reads SGHTA; CDR2 reads FQGNSA. CDR3 length equals 14 residues. What was sequenced was PBMCs. The clonotype originates from a woman aged 40 to 49 in good health and CMV-seronegative. This chain connects TRBV7-2 to TRBJ2-7, with TRBD2 identical over 10 bases. DNA of the CDR3: TGTGCCAGCAGCTTCAGCGGGGGGGCATACGAGCGGTACTTC. Its protein is CASSFSGGAYERYF.